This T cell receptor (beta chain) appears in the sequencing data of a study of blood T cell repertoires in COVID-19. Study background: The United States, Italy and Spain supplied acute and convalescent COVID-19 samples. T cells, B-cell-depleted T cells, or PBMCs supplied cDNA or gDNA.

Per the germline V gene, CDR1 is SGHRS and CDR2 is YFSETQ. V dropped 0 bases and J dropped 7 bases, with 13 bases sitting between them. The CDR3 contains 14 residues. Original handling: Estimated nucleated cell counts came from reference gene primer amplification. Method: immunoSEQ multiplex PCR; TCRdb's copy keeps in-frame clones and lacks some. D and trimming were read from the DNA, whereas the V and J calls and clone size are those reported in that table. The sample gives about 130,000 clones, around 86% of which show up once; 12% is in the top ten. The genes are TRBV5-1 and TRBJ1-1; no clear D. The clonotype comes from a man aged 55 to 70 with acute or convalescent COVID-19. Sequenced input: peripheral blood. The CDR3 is CASSLGVGSLEAFF. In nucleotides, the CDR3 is TGCGCCAGCAGCTTGGGGGTCGGGAGCCTTGAAGCTTTCTTT.